This passage covers 8 T cell receptor beta chains from one sample sequenced in a study of response to subunit inactivated influenza vaccine. TCRdb reprocessed the RT-PCR reads via MiXCR and lists one record per CDR3 protein. This table holds 450,000 to 700,000 distinct CDR3 sequences, around 13% found once. The sequenced sample was PBMCs from blood, obtained 11 to 12 days after vaccination. The receptors here all came from a man between 45 and 60 years old who received an inactivated influenza vaccine.

The V gene is TRBV11-3, the J gene TRBJ2-3; TRBD2 aligns across 10 bases. Germline V gene data show CDR1 as SGHNT and CDR2 as YENEEA. Trimming at V came to 4 bases and at J to 6 bases, leaving 7 bases not matched to a gene. This CDR3 comprises 15 residues. DNA of the CDR3: TGTGCCAGCAGCTCCAGCGGGGGGGCCGTGGATACGCAGTATTTT. It codes for CASSSSGGAVDTQYF.

In this sample, this clonotype turned up a few times. This chain connects TRBV5-1 to TRBJ2-7; 7 positions agree with TRBD1. The CDR3 spans 15 residues. The germline CDR1 and CDR2 sequences are SGHRS and YFSETQ. The V gene end was trimmed by 4 bases and the J gene end by 7 bases; junction bases not matched to a gene: 14. DNA of the CDR3: TGCGCCAGCAGCACCGGACAGGTACTTCTACGGGAGCAGTACTTC. Residues: CASSTGQVLLREQYF.

This clonotype was observed at least ten times. J is TRBJ2-1 and V is TRBV12-3 or TRBV12-4; 11 positions match TRBD2. The length of the CDR3 is 14 residues. With 6 bases clipped from V and 9 bases from J, the junction kept 7 bases outside the gene matches. CDR3 sequence (DNA): TGTGCCAGCAGAATAGCGGGGGGGTTTTTTGAGCAGTTCTTC. This translates into CASRIAGGFFEQFF.

This clonotype was counted between two and nine times. The chain employs TRBV20-1 and TRBJ2-1; D is ambiguous. Germline CDR1 reads DFQATT; CDR2 reads SNEGSKA (reference sequence). Trimming pared 6 bases from V and 6 bases from J, leaving 9 bases between. The CDR3 sequence is 11 residues long. The CDR3 DNA reads as TGCAGTGCCCCCTGGCTCAATGAGCAGTTCTTC. Its protein product is CSAPWLNEQFF.

V usage is TRBV4-1 and J usage is TRBJ1-1; 9 nucleotides line up with TRBD1. CDR3 size: 15 residues. The trim removed 2 bases at V and 5 bases at J, leaving 6 bases unmatched. CDR1 MGHRA and CDR2 YSYEKL come from the germline V gene. CDR3 sequence: CASSQSGQGTTEAFF. CDR3 in DNA: TGCGCCAGCAGCCAATCGGGACAGGGCACGACTGAAGCTTTCTTT.

V usage is TRBV5-1 and J usage is TRBJ2-7, with a possible D match to TRBD2 (5 bases). Trimming left V 7 bases short and J 7 bases short, with 21 bases between. The germline V gene has CDR1 SGHRS and CDR2 YFSETQ. The length of the CDR3 is 14 residues. The CDR3 here is CASRRRFGIEEQYF. CDR3 coding DNA: TGCGCCAGCCGCAGGCGTTTCGGGATAGAAGAGCAGTACTTC.

This clonotype was seen a handful of times. The chain uses TRBV6-1 and TRBJ1-2, with 12 bases matching TRBD1. The V gene's germline CDR1 is MNHNS and CDR2 SASEGT. CDR3 size: 15 residues. V was pared by 3 bases and J by 4 bases, with 3 bases of the junction left unmatched. DNA of the CDR3: TGTGCCAGCAGTGAGGGACAGGGGGCCGGCTATGGCTACACCTTC. This gives the protein CASSEGQGAGYGYTF.

This clonotype was observed a handful of times. The chain links TRBV9 to TRBJ2-3; D not resolved. Germline CDR1 and CDR2: SGDLS and YYNGEE. The CDR3 has 13 residues. V gave up 1 base and J gave up 5 bases, with 8 bases separating them. This chain's CDR3 is CASSVNSGDTQYF. The CDR3 DNA follows: TGTGCCAGCAGCGTAAATTCAGGAGATACGCAGTATTTT.